This entry lists 8 T cell receptor beta chains sequenced from one sample in a study of blood T cell repertoires in COVID-19. Generated by immunoSEQ multiplex PCR, the TCRdb table keeps only in-frame clones and is missing some. The sample gives over 200,000 clones, approximately 86% of which show up once; roughly 0.8% is in the top ten. The sequencing sample was made of peripheral blood. These receptors were taken from a woman aged 25 to 39 with acute or convalescent COVID-19.

The rearrangement links TRBV7-2 to TRBJ2-1; a weak D match, TRBD1 (6 bases). CDR1 and CDR2 (germline): SGHTA, FQGNSA. The CDR3 spans 15 residues. V was trimmed by 2 bases and J by 6 bases, leaving 14 bases between them. The CDR3 sequence is CASSLMDSKVNEQFF. The CDR3 DNA follows: TGTGCCAGCAGCTTAATGGACAGTAAGGTCAATGAGCAGTTCTTC.

J is TRBJ2-1 and V is TRBV5-6, with TRBD2 matching 10 bases. Looked up from germline, CDR1 is SGHDT and CDR2 is YYEEEE. The CDR3 loop spans 15 amino acids. After removal of 6 bases from V and 2 bases from J, the junction contained 5 bases not matched to a gene. CDR3 region: CASTLLAGPYNEQFF. In nucleotides, the CDR3 is TGTGCCAGCACCTTACTAGCGGGGCCCTACAATGAGCAGTTCTTC.

This chain joins TRBV5-5 and TRBJ1-6; D ambiguous. The CDR3 contains 16 residues. V gave up 0 bases and J gave up 6 bases, with 13 bases separating them. Germline V gene sequence: CDR1 SGHKS, CDR2 YYEKEE (reference sequence). The CDR3 coding sequence is TGTGCCAGCAGCTTGGACACCGGGTCCCTTAATTCACCCCTCCACTTT. Its protein product is CASSLDTGSLNSPLHF.

The V and J genes are TRBV5-1 and TRBJ2-1, with a possible D match to TRBD2 (5 bases). Germline CDR1 is SGHRS and CDR2 is YFSETQ. There are 15 residues in the CDR3. The V end lost 0 bases, the J end lost 4 bases, and 11 bases lay between the germline ends. The CDR3 DNA sequence: TGCGCCAGCAGCTTGGATGGGAGCTATTACAATGAGCAGTTCTTC. As protein: CASSLDGSYYNEQFF.

This chain uses TRBV11-2 with TRBJ2-1; 9 bases match TRBD1. CDR1 is SGHAT and CDR2 is FQNNGV in the germline V gene. V shed 3 bases, J shed 8 bases, and the junction held 8 bases outside the gene matches. This CDR3 comprises 15 residues. CDR3 in amino acids: CASSLDRGMIHEQFF. CDR3 DNA: TGTGCCAGCAGCTTGGACAGGGGAATGATACATGAGCAGTTCTTC.

The chain uses TRBV29-1 and TRBJ1-1; no firm D call. The CDR3 has 12 amino acids. The V end was cut by 4 bases, the J end by 0 bases, with 6 bases between. Germline V gives CDR1 SQVTM, CDR2 ANQGSEA. The CDR3 sequence is CSVVAVNTEAFF. The CDR3 DNA follows: TGCAGCGTTGTGGCGGTGAACACTGAAGCTTTCTTT.

V and J are TRBV5-1 and TRBJ2-3, with D perhaps matching TRBD2 (5 bases). Trimming removed 2 bases at V and 1 base at J, with 11 bases between. The CDR3 contains 15 residues. The germline V gene encodes CDR1 SGHRS and CDR2 YFSETQ. The CDR3 loop reads CASSFGEWRTDTQYF. The CDR3 nucleotides read TGCGCCAGCAGCTTCGGGGAGTGGCGCACAGATACGCAGTATTTT.

The CDR3 is CATRDLAGFDGEQYF. CDR3 coding DNA: TGTGCCACCAGGGACTTAGCGGGATTTGACGGCGAGCAGTACTTC. The V gene is TRBV24-1, the J gene TRBJ2-7; TRBD2 matches at 8 bases. The germline V gene encodes CDR1 KGHDR and CDR2 SFDVKD. This CDR3 has 15 residues. The V and J ends lost 7 bases and 6 bases, in that order; junction bases with no gene match: 13.